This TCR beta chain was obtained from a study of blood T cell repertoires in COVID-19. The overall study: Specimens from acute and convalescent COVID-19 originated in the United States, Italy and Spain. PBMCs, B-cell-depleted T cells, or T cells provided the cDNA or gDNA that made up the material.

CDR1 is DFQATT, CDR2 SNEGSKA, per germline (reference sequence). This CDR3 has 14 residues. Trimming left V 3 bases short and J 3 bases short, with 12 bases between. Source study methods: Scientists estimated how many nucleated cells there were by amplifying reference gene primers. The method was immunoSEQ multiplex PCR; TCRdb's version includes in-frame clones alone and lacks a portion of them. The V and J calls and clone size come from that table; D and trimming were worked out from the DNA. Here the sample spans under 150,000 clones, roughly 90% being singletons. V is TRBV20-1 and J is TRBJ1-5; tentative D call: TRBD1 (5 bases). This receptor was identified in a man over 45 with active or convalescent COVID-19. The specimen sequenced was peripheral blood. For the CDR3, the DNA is TGCAGTGCTAGTCGCGGGGGGGTCAATCAGCCCCAGCATTTT. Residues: CSASRGGVNQPQHF.